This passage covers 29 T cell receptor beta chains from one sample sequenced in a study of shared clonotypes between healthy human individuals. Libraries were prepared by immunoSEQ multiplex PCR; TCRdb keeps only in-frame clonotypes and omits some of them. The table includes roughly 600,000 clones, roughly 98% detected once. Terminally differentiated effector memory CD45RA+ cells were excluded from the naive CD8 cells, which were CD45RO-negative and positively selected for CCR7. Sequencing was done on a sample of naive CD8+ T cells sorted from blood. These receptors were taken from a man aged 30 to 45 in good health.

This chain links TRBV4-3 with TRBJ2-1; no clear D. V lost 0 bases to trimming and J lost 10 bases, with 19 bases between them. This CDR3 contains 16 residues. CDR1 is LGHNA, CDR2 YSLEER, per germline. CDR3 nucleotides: TGCGCCAGCAGCCAAGACCCCCCATCTTATTCGCCAGAGCAGTTCTTC. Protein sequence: CASSQDPPSYSPEQFF.

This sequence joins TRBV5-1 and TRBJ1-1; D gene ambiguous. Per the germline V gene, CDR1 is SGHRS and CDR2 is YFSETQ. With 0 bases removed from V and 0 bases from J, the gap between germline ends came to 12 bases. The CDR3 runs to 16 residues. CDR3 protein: CASSLAFGRVNTEAFF. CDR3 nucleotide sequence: TGCGCCAGCAGCTTGGCCTTTGGCCGGGTGAACACTGAAGCTTTCTTT. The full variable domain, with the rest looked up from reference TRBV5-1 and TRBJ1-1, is KAGVTQTPRYLIKTRGQQVTLSCSPISGHRSVSWYQQTPGQGLQFLFEYFSETQRNKGNFPGRFSGRQFSNSRSEMNVSTLELGDSALYLCASSLAFGRVNTEAFFGQGTRLTVV.

The CDR3 DNA is TGTGCCAGCAGCAGCGCCGGGACTACCCTCACAGATACGCAGTATTTT. Residues: CASSSAGTTLTDTQYF. This chain connects TRBV11-2 to TRBJ2-3; TRBD2 agrees at 7 bases. The CDR3 sequence is 16 residues long. V lost 5 bases and J lost 2; bases outside the gene matches: 10. Germline assignment: CDR1 SGHAT and CDR2 FQNNGV.

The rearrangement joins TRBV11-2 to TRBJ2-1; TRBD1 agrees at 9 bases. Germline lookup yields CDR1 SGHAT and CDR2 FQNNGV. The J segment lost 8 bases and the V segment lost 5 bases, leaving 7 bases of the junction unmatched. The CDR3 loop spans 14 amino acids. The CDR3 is CASSPGQGWHEQFF. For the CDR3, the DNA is TGTGCCAGCAGCCCTGGACAGGGGTGGCATGAGCAGTTCTTC.

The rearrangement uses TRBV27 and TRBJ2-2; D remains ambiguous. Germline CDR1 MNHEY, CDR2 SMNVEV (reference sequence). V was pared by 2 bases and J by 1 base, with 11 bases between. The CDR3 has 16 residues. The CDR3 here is CASSLATLGNTGELFF. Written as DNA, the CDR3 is TGTGCCAGCAGTTTAGCGACCCTCGGGAACACCGGGGAGCTGTTTTTT.

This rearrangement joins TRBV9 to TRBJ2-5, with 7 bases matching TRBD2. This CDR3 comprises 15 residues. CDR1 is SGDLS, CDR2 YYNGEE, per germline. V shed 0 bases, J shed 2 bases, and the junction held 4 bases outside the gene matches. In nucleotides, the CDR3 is TGTGCCAGCAGCGTAGAGACTAGCAGACAAGAGACCCAGTACTTC. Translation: CASSVETSRQETQYF.

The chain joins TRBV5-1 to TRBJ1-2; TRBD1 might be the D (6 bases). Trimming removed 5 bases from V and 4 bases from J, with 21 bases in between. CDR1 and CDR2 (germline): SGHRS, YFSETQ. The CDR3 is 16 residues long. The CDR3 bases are TGCGCCAGCAGTCCTTTCGACAGGACGTGGGGCTATGGCTACACCTTC. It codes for CASSPFDRTWGYGYTF.

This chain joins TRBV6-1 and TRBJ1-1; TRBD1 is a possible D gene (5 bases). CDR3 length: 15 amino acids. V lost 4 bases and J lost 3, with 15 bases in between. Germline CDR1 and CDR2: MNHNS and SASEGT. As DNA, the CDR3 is TGTGCCAGCAGTGTTGGGGGAAGCCCCGACACTGAAGCTTTCTTT. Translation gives CASSVGGSPDTEAFF.

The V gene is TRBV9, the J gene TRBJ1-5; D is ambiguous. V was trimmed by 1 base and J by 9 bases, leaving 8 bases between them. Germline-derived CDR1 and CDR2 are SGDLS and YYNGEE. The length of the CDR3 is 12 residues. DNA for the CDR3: TGTGCCAGCAGCGTATGGGGAGGGCCCCAGCATTTT. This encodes CASSVWGGPQHF.

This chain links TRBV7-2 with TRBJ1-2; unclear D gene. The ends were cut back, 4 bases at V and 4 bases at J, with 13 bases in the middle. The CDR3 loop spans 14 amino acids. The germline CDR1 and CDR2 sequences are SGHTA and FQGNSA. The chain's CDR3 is CASSSRVVAYGYTF. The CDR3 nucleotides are TGTGCCAGCAGCTCCCGAGTGGTGGCCTATGGCTACACCTTC.

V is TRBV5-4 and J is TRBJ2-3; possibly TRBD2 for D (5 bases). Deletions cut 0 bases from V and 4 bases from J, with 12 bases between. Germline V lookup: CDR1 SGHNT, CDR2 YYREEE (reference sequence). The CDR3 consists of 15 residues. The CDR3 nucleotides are TGTGCCAGCAGCTTGGTAACGGGAACGGCAGATACGCAGTATTTT. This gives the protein CASSLVTGTADTQYF.

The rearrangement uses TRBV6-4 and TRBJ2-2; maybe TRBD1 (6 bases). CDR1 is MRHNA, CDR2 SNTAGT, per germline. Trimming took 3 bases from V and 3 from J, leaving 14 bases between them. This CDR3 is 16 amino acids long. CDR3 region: CASSEVWGTHTGELFF. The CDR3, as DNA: TGTGCCAGCAGTGAAGTATGGGGGACACACACCGGGGAGCTGTTTTTT.

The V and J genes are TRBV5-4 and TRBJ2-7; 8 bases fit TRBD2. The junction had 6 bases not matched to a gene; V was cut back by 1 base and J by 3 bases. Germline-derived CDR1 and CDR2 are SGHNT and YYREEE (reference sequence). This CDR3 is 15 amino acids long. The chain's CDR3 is CASSLNSGEGYEQYF. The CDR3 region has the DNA TGTGCCAGCAGCTTGAATAGCGGGGAGGGCTACGAGCAGTACTTC.

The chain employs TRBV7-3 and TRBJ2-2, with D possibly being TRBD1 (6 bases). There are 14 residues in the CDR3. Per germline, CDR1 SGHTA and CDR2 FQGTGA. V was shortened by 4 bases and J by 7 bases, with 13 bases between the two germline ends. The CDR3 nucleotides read TGTGCCAGCAGCTCACAGGGTAACGGCGGGGAGCTGTTTTTT. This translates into CASSSQGNGGELFF. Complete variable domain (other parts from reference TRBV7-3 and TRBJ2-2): GAGVSQTPSNKVTEKGKYVELRCDPISGHTALYWYRQSLGQGPEFLIYFQGTGAADDSGLPNDRFFAVRPEGSVSTLKIQRTERGDSAVYLCASSSQGNGGELFFGEGSRLTVL.

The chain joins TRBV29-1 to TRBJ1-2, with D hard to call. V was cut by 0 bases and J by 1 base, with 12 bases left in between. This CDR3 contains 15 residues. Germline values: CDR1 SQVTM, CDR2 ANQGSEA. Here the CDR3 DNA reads TGCAGCGTTGAAGATCGGAGCAATGGTAACTATGGCTACACCTTC. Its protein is CSVEDRSNGNYGYTF. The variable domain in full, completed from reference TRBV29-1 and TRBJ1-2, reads SAVISQKPSRDICQRGTSLTIQCQVDSQVTMMFWYRQQPGQSLTLIATANQGSEATYESGFVIDKFPISRPNLTFSTLTVSNMSPEDSSIYLCSVEDRSNGNYGYTFGSGTRLTVV.

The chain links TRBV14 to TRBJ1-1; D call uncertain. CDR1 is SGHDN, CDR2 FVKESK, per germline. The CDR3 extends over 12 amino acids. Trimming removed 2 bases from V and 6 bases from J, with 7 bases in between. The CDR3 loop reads CASSQFKAEAFF. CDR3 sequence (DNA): TGTGCCAGCAGCCAATTCAAGGCTGAAGCTTTCTTT.

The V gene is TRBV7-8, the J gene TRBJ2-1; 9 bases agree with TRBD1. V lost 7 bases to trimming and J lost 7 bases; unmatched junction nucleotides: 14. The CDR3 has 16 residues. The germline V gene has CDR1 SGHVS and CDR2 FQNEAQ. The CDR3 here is CASILGWGQGKNEQFF. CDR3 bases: TGTGCCAGCATCCTAGGATGGGGACAGGGTAAAAATGAGCAGTTCTTC.

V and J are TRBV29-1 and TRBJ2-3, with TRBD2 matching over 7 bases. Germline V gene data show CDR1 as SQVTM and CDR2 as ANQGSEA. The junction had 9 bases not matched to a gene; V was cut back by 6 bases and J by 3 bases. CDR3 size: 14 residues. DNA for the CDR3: TGCAGCGTGGTACTAGCGTTAGGGACAGATACGCAGTATTTT. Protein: CSVVLALGTDTQYF.

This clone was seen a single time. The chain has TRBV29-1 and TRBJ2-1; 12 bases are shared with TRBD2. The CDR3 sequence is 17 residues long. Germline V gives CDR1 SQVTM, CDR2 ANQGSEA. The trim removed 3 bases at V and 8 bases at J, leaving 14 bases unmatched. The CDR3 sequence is CSVDVVQTSGSSDEQFF. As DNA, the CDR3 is TGCAGCGTTGATGTGGTACAGACTAGCGGGAGTAGCGATGAGCAGTTCTTC.

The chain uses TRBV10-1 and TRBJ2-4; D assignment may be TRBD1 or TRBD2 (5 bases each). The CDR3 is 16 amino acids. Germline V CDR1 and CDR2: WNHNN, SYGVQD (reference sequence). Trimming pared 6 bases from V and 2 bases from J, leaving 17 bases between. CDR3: CASRDRGVSPKNIQYF. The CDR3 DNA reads TGCGCCAGCAGAGACCGAGGGGTATCGCCCAAAAACATTCAGTACTTC.

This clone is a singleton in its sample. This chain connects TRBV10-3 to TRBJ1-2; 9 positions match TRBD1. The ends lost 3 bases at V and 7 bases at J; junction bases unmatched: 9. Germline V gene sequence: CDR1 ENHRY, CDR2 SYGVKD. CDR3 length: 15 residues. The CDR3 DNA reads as TGTGCCATCAGTGACCGACAGGGGGAGGACGGTGGCTACACCTTC. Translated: CAISDRQGEDGGYTF.

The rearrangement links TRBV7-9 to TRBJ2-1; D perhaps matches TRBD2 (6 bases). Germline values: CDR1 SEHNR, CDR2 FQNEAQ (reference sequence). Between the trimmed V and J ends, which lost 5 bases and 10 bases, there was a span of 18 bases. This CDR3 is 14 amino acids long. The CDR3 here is CASSETSGGWEQFF. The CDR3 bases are TGTGCCAGCAGCGAGACTAGTGGAGGTTGGGAGCAGTTCTTC.

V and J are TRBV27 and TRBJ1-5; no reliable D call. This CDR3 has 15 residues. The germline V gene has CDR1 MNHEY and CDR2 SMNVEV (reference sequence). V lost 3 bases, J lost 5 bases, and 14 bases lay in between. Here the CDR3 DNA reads TGTGCCAGCAGTTTCTCGGGAGGGAAGTATCAGCCCCAGCATTTT. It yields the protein CASSFSGGKYQPQHF.

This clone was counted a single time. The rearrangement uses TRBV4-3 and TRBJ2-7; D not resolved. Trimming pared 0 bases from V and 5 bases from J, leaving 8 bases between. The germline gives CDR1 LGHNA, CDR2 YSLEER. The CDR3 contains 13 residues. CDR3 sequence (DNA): TGCGCCAGCAGCCAAGATTCCACTAACGAGCAGTACTTC. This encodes CASSQDSTNEQYF.

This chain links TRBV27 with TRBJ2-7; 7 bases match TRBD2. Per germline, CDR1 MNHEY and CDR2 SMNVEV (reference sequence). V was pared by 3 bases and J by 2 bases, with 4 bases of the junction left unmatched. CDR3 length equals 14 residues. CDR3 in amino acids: CASSFALATYEQYF. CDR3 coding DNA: TGTGCCAGCAGTTTCGCACTAGCGACCTACGAGCAGTACTTC.

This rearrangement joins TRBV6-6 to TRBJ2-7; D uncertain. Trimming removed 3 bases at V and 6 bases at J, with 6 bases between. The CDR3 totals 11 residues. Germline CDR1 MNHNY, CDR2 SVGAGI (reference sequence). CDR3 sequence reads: CASSYNAEQYF. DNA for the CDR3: TGTGCCAGCAGTTATAACGCCGAGCAGTACTTC.

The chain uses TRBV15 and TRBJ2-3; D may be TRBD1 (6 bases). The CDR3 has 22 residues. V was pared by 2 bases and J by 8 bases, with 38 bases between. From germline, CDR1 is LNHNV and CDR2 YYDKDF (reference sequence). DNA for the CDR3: TGTGCCACCAGCAGACCTAGTGAGTTTGGCGTGCTCGAGGGGGTAGGCTTCGGTACGCAGTATTTT. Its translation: CATSRPSEFGVLEGVGFGTQYF.

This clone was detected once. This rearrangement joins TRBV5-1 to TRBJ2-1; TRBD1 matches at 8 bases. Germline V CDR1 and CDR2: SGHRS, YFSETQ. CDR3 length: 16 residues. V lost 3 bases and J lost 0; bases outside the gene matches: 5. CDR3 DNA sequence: TGCGCCAGCAGCTCTAGGACAGGGAGCTCCTACAATGAGCAGTTCTTC. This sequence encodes CASSSRTGSSYNEQFF.

CDR3 region: CASSWGTGGNTEAFF. CDR3 DNA sequence: TGCGCCAGCAGCTGGGGGACAGGTGGTAACACTGAAGCTTTCTTT. The chain has TRBV5-1 and TRBJ1-1; TRBD1 agrees at 8 bases. This CDR3 contains 15 residues. The trim removed 3 bases at V and 2 bases at J, leaving 6 bases unmatched. Germline assignment: CDR1 SGHRS and CDR2 YFSETQ.